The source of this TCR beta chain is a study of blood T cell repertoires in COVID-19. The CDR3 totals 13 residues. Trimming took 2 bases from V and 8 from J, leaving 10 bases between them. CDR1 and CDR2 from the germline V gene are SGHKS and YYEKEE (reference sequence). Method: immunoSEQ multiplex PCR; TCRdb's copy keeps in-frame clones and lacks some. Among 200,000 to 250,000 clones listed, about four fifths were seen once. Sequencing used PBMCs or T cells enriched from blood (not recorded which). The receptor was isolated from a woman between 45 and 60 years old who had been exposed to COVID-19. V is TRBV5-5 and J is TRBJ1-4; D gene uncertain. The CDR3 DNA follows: TGTGCCAGCAGCTTTAGTACGCAAGAAAAACTGTTTTTT. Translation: CASSFSTQEKLFF.